The rows below give T cell receptor beta chains drawn from one sample of a study of cytomegalovirus exposure and HLA in healthy donors. Sequenced by immunoSEQ multiplex PCR; TCRdb stores in-frame clones only, minus some. The sample holds around 170,000 clones, about 77% seen once. Sequenced input: PBMCs. Receptors originate from a man in his sixties in good health and CMV-seronegative. CDR3s include the opening cysteine and the closing phenylalanine or tryptophan. Fields, in order: V gene, clone size, D gene, J gene, CDR3 protein, CDR3 DNA. A D gene is named only where the DNA matches it firmly. A row's size may be missing; if present it is once, few, many or a size class.

>TRBV4-2|-|TRBD1|TRBJ1-1
CASSLWTGMNTEAFF
TGTGCCAGCAGCCTTTGGACAGGGATGAATACTGAAGCTTTCTTT
>TRBV5-4|-|-|TRBJ2-3
CASSYRQSTDTQYF
TGTGCCAGCAGCTACCGACAGAGCACAGATACGCAGTATTTT
>TRBV6-5|-|-|TRBJ1-2
CASSYSQGWGYTF
TGTGCCAGCAGTTACTCGCAGGGTTGGGGCTACACCTTC
>TRBV12-5|-|-|TRBJ1-1
CASGPQGRATEAFF
TGTGCTAGTGGTCCCCAGGGGAGGGCCACTGAAGCTTTCTTT
>TRBV6-5|-|TRBD2|TRBJ2-7
CASSLAGGQSYEQYF
TGTGCCAGCAGCCTAGCGGGGGGCCAATCATACGAGCAGTACTTC
>TRBV11-2|-|TRBD2|TRBJ2-1
CASSSLGTSGSDEQFF
TGTGCCAGCAGCTCCCTTGGGACTAGCGGGAGCGATGAGCAGTTCTTC
>TRBV5-1|-|-|TRBJ1-1
CASSQNTEAFF
TGCGCCAGCAGCCAGAACACTGAAGCTTTCTTT
>TRBV11-2|few|-|TRBJ1-1
CASRQGGNTEAFF
TGTGCCAGCCGGCAGGGCGGGAACACTGAAGCTTTCTTT
>TRBV2|-|TRBD1|TRBJ1-1
CASSARDRLNTEAFF
TGTGCCAGCAGCGCACGGGACAGGTTGAACACTGAAGCTTTCTTT
>TRBV29-1|-|TRBD2|TRBJ2-7
CSVVAPSGGSNEQYF
TGCAGCGTTGTCGCCCCTAGCGGGGGAAGCAACGAGCAGTACTTC
>TRBV29-1|-|-|TRBJ1-1
CSVEDRDSRRAFF
TGCAGCGTTGAAGATCGGGACTCCCGAAGAGCTTTCTTT
>TRBV6-6|-|-|TRBJ1-4
CASFNAGSWGEKLFF
TGTGCCAGCTTTAACGCAGGGTCATGGGGAGAAAAACTGTTTTTT
>TRBV5-6|-|TRBD2|TRBJ2-7
CASSRGLAGAEQYF
TGTGCCAGCAGCAGGGGACTAGCGGGAGCCGAGCAGTACTTC
>TRBV27|-|-|TRBJ1-5
CASSLVPGYQPQHF
TGTGCCAGCAGTTTAGTGCCAGGGTATCAGCCCCAGCATTTT
>TRBV6-6|few|-|TRBJ2-7
CASSYSGGLSYEQYF
TGTGCCAGCAGTTACTCAGGCGGCCTCTCCTACGAGCAGTACTTC
>TRBV30|-|-|TRBJ1-4
CAWNSPATNEKLFF
TGTGCCTGGAACTCCCCTGCAACTAATGAAAAACTGTTTTTT